Below, 4 T cell receptor beta chains from the same sample are listed, as sequenced in a study of shared clonotypes between healthy human individuals. Sequenced by immunoSEQ multiplex PCR; TCRdb stores in-frame clones only, minus some. Here the sample spans over a million clones, roughly 96% being singletons. The sample comprised naive CD4+ T cells sorted from blood. As for subset: CD45RA+ positively selected. All receptors derive from a man between 25 and 39 years old in good health.

The V and J genes are TRBV2 and TRBJ2-5; perhaps TRBD2 as D (5 bases). The CDR3 length is 13 residues. The germline CDR1 and CDR2 sequences are SNHLY and FYNNEI. V dropped 7 bases and J dropped 4 bases, with 13 bases sitting between them. The CDR3 is CASTGEGGETQYF. The DNA for the CDR3 is TGTGCCAGCACTGGCGAGGGTGGAGAGACCCAGTACTTC. Full variable domain (missing parts from reference TRBV2 and TRBJ2-5): EPEVTQTPSHQVTQMGQEVILRCVPISNHLYFYWYRQILGQKVEFLVSFYNNEISEKSEIFDDQFSVERPDGSNFTLKIRSTKLEDSAMYFCASTGEGGETQYFGPGTRLLVL.

This chain uses TRBV10-1 with TRBJ2-6; D ambiguous. CDR1 and CDR2 (germline): WNHNN, SYGVQD (reference sequence). Trimming removed 0 bases from V and 1 base from J, with 10 bases in between. The CDR3 loop spans 17 amino acids. The CDR3 is CASSESVRSSGANVLTF. In DNA, the CDR3 is TGCGCCAGCAGTGAGTCTGTGCGGAGTTCTGGGGCCAACGTCCTGACTTTC.

The chain joins TRBV28 to TRBJ1-4; no clear D. Germline V lookup: CDR1 MDHEN, CDR2 SYDVKM. V lost 3 bases, J lost 2 bases, and 10 bases lay in between. This CDR3 region has 15 residues. The CDR3 protein is CASSLIGPTNEKLFF. CDR3 bases: TGTGCCAGCAGTTTGATTGGGCCTACTAATGAAAAACTGTTTTTT.

V and J are TRBV10-3 and TRBJ2-1; 11 nucleotides align to TRBD2. In germline, CDR1 is ENHRY, CDR2 SYGVKD. This CDR3 spans 18 amino acids. V lost 5 bases and J lost 6; bases outside the gene matches: 15. The CDR3 coding sequence is TGTGCCATCAGTAGGAGGACTAGCGGGCTGGATAGAGGCAATGAGCAGTTCTTC. Translated: CAISRRTSGLDRGNEQFF.